This TCR beta chain is from a study of cytomegalovirus exposure and HLA in healthy donors. Study-wide findings and caveats: Subsequent analysis showed first-cohort TCR clusters tending to co-occur in over a hundred validation repertoires.

V lost 3 bases, J lost 1 base, and 1 base stayed unmatched. Germline CDR1 reads SGHRS; CDR2 reads YFSETQ. The CDR3 covers 16 residues. As regards this clone: Its antigen is unidentified.

Sequenced by immunoSEQ multiplex PCR; TCRdb stores in-frame clones only, minus some. The sample has approximately 180,000 clones, around nine tenths seen once. Input material: PBMCs. The clonotype originates from a young woman in good health and CMV-seronegative. The chain has TRBV5-1 and TRBJ2-3, with TRBD2 matching over 14 bases. The DNA of the CDR3 is TGCGCCAGCAGCTCGGGACTAGCGGGGGGCACAGATACGCAGTATTTT. Its protein product is CASSSGLAGGTDTQYF.